These 27 T cell receptor beta chains were sequenced from one sample in a study of early T cells in non-severe SARS-CoV-2 infection. In TCRdb, the 5' RACE reads were re-called with MiXCR into one record per CDR3 protein. The table includes approximately 76,000 distinct CDR3 sequences, about 10% detected once. Sequencing input: whole blood. The receptors shown here come from an adult who was a healthcare worker with PCR-confirmed SARS-CoV-2 infection or an uninfected control (not recorded which).

This chain links TRBV27 with TRBJ2-2, with a weak D call TRBD2 (6 bases). Germline V gene sequence: CDR1 MNHEY, CDR2 SMNVEV (reference sequence). This CDR3 contains 15 residues. V dropped 8 bases and J dropped 0 bases, with 13 bases sitting between them. This CDR3 reads CASSPGEANTGELFF. CDR3 coding DNA: TGTGCCAGCTCGCCGGGAGAAGCGAACACCGGGGAGCTGTTTTTT.

The chain has TRBV29-1 and TRBJ1-2; D may be TRBD1 (5 bases). Germline V gene lookup returns CDR1 SQVTM and CDR2 ANQGSEA. The V gene lost 7 bases and the J gene lost 8 bases, with 14 bases spanning the gap. This CDR3 comprises 11 residues. The CDR3 is CSAGTLNGYTF. The CDR3 DNA sequence: TGCAGCGCCGGGACCCTTAACGGCTACACCTTC.

The chain employs TRBV7-9 and TRBJ2-3; 9 bases align to TRBD2. The germline CDR1 and CDR2 sequences are SEHNR and FQNEAQ (reference sequence). The CDR3 contains 15 residues. The V gene end was trimmed by 4 bases and the J gene end by 2 bases; junction bases not matched to a gene: 4. The CDR3 reads CASSSTSGLTDTQYF. For the CDR3, the DNA is TGTGCCAGCAGCTCGACTAGCGGCCTCACAGATACGCAGTATTTT.

Many counts were recorded for this clonotype. V and J are TRBV27 and TRBJ2-2; no reliable D call. Germline CDR1 MNHEY, CDR2 SMNVEV (reference sequence). V was pared by 3 bases and J by 1 base, with 3 bases between. CDR3 length: 13 residues. This CDR3 reads CASSLVNTGELFF. CDR3 coding DNA: TGTGCCAGCAGTTTGGTGAACACCGGGGAGCTGTTTTTT.

This clonotype has a count of ten or more. The V gene is TRBV19, the J gene TRBJ1-5; D ambiguous. From germline, CDR1 is LNHDA and CDR2 SQIVND (reference sequence). V lost 3 bases, J lost 7 bases, and 13 bases lay in between. The CDR3 sequence is 14 residues long. DNA for the CDR3: TGTGCCAGTAGTATGGGCAGGAAAGACCAGCCCCAGCATTTT. Protein sequence: CASSMGRKDQPQHF.

This clonotype was counted many times. The chain uses TRBV12-3 or TRBV12-4 and TRBJ1-5, with a weak D call TRBD1 (6 bases). Deletions cut 5 bases from V and 3 bases from J, with 11 bases between. The CDR3 has 14 amino acids. The CDR3 is CASSRTGLNQPQHF. The CDR3 bases are TGTGCCAGCAGTCGCACAGGGCTCAATCAGCCCCAGCATTTT.

This clonotype turned up a few times. V usage is TRBV20-1 and J usage is TRBJ1-2, with a possible D match to TRBD1 (5 bases). The CDR3 has 12 amino acids. V gave up 6 bases and J gave up 11 bases, with 19 bases separating them. Germline V CDR1 and CDR2: DFQATT, SNEGSKA (reference sequence). CDR3 nucleotides: TGCAGTGCACCCGGGACGAGATCAGGGTACACCTTC. Amino acids: CSAPGTRSGYTF.

This clonotype has a count of ten or more. The J gene is TRBJ2-3, the V gene TRBV29-1, with D possibly matching TRBD2 (7 bases). V lost 4 bases, J lost 1 base, and 12 bases lay in between. The CDR3 length is 14 residues. Per the germline V gene, CDR1 is SQVTM and CDR2 is ANQGSEA. Written as DNA, the CDR3 is TGCAGCGTTGGGGGGGGCCGGGGCACAGATACGCAGTATTTT. It translates to CSVGGGRGTDTQYF.

About this clonotype itself: A single base separates this from a much larger clone, so it may be a read error. V and J are TRBV11-2 and TRBJ1-5; D remains ambiguous. Per the germline V gene, CDR1 is SGHAT and CDR2 is FQNNGV. There are 14 residues in the CDR3. The CDR3 spells CSSSLTATNQPQHF. Written as DNA, the CDR3 is TGTTCCAGCAGCTTAACTGCAACTAATCAGCCCCAGCATTTT.

Only a few counts were recorded for this clonotype. The chain has TRBV5-6 and TRBJ2-1; 9 bases agree with TRBD2. J gave up 4 bases and V 4 bases, and 9 bases lay outside the gene matches. From germline, CDR1 is SGHDT and CDR2 YYEEEE. This CDR3 spans 16 amino acids. The CDR3 spells CASSPARGGAYNEQFF. For the CDR3, the DNA is TGTGCCAGCAGCCCGGCGCGGGGGGGTGCGTACAATGAGCAGTTCTTC.

This clonotype was observed at least ten times. The V call is TRBV6-2 or TRBV6-3, the J call TRBJ1-2, with a weak D call TRBD1 (6 bases). In germline, CDR1 is MNHEY, CDR2 SVGEGT. This CDR3 contains 14 residues. V was trimmed by 6 bases and J by 4 bases, leaving 15 bases between them. The CDR3 is CASSSWGPGYGYTF. DNA for the CDR3: TGTGCCAGCAGCTCCTGGGGGCCCGGCTATGGCTACACCTTC.

This clonotype was seen many times. The chain recombines TRBV7-9 with TRBJ2-5, with 9 bases identical to TRBD1. Germline loops: CDR1 SEHNR, CDR2 FQNEAQ (reference sequence). The CDR3 is 14 amino acids. V dropped 5 bases and J dropped 2; count of bases not matched to a gene: 3. The CDR3 loop reads CASSHRGLQETQYF. The CDR3 DNA is TGTGCCAGCAGCCACAGGGGGCTGCAAGAGACCCAGTACTTC.

The rearrangement links TRBV29-1 to TRBJ1-2; D call uncertain. Germline values: CDR1 SQVTM, CDR2 ANQGSEA. CDR3 length: 11 amino acids. Trimming took off 8 bases at V and 4 bases at J, with 11 bases between the two ends. CDR3 amino acids: CSNGDLYGYTF. The CDR3 nucleotides read TGCAGCAACGGGGATCTCTATGGCTACACCTTC.

This clonotype was picked up a small number of times. This sequence joins TRBV29-1 and TRBJ2-1; D ambiguous. V lost 5 bases to trimming and J lost 7 bases, with 9 bases between them. The CDR3 totals 11 residues. Germline loops: CDR1 SQVTM, CDR2 ANQGSEA. The CDR3 spells CSVLSGNEQFF. The CDR3 DNA reads TGCAGCGTTTTATCCGGGAATGAGCAGTTCTTC.

This rearrangement joins TRBV9 to TRBJ2-1; D gene unclear. Looked up from germline, CDR1 is SGDLS and CDR2 is YYNGEE. V was trimmed by 2 bases and J by 10 bases, leaving 19 bases between them. The CDR3 has 15 amino acids. The CDR3: CASSVEGPPSEEQFF. CDR3 coding DNA: TGTGCCAGCAGCGTCGAAGGCCCACCTAGTGAGGAGCAGTTCTTC.

The gene calls are TRBV7-3 and TRBJ1-5, with D tentatively TRBD1 (5 bases). V lost 4 bases and J 7 bases, leaving 5 bases between the germline ends. Per the germline V gene, CDR1 is SGHTA and CDR2 is FQGTGA. The CDR3 has 11 residues. The CDR3 nucleotides read TGTGCCAGCAGCTGGGGCCAGCCCCAGCATTTT. The encoded protein is CASSWGQPQHF. Looking up the rest from reference TRBV7-3 and TRBJ1-5 gives the full variable domain: GAGVSQTPSNKVTEKGKYVELRCDPISGHTALYWYRQSLGQGPEFLIYFQGTGAADDSGLPNDRFFAVRPEGSVSTLKIQRTERGDSAVYLCASSWGQPQHFGDGTRLSIL.

This chain links TRBV12-3 or TRBV12-4 with TRBJ1-2, with a tentative D call TRBD1 (5 bases). The CDR3 has 14 amino acids. V lost 4 bases and J 4 bases, leaving 13 bases between the germline ends. The DNA for the CDR3 is TGTGCCAGCAGTTCTTCAGGGTTTAGCTATGGCTACACCTTC. The encoded protein is CASSSSGFSYGYTF.

The chain links TRBV6-5 to TRBJ2-5; 8 nucleotides agree with TRBD2. The trim removed 8 bases at V and 4 bases at J, leaving 0 bases unmatched. The germline gives CDR1 MNHEY, CDR2 SVGAGI. The length of the CDR3 is 11 residues. CDR3 nucleotides: TGTGCCAGCCGGGGGGGAGAGACCCAGTACTTC. This sequence encodes CASRGGETQYF.

The chain couples TRBV3-1 to TRBJ1-2; D is uncertain. This CDR3 is 14 amino acids long. The germline V gene has CDR1 LGHDT and CDR2 YNNKEL (reference sequence). Trimming pared 1 base from V and 3 bases from J, leaving 9 bases between. Here the CDR3 DNA reads TGTGCCAGCAGCCAAGTGTCAGGACACTATGGCTACACCTTC. This encodes CASSQVSGHYGYTF.

The genes are TRBV11-2 and TRBJ2-7, with 8 positions matching TRBD1. There are 15 residues in the CDR3. The V gene's germline CDR1 is SGHAT and CDR2 FQNNGV. Trimming removed 0 bases from V and 4 bases from J; junction bases left unmatched: 5. The CDR3 region is CASSLDRTGKYEQYF. In nucleotides, the CDR3 is TGTGCCAGCAGCTTAGATCGGACAGGGAAATACGAGCAGTACTTC.

V gene TRBV7-2 combines with J gene TRBJ1-6; D is unresolved. V was clipped by 2 bases and J by 10 bases, with 12 bases between them. This CDR3 has 14 residues. Germline assignment: CDR1 SGHTA and CDR2 FQGNSA. The CDR3 sequence: CASSLSWGGSPLHF. In nucleotides, the CDR3 is TGTGCCAGCAGCTTATCTTGGGGAGGGTCACCCCTCCACTTT.

This clonotype has at least ten counts. This sequence joins TRBV18 and TRBJ2-4, with a weak D call TRBD2 (6 bases). The germline V gene has CDR1 KGHSH and CDR2 LQKENI. Trimming cost V 0 bases and J 6 bases, with 12 bases left between them. The CDR3 is 15 amino acids. The CDR3 loop is CASSPPRAAGNIQYF. The CDR3 DNA is TGTGCCAGCTCACCACCGAGAGCAGCGGGAAACATTCAGTACTTC.

The CDR3 region has the DNA TGTGCCATCAGTGAGTTGACAGATACGCAGTATTTT. The encoded protein is CAISELTDTQYF. The chain uses TRBV10-3 and TRBJ2-3; D ambiguous. Trimming stripped 1 base from V and 3 bases from J, with 2 bases between. This CDR3 is built from 12 residues. Germline-derived CDR1 and CDR2 are ENHRY and SYGVKD.

This clonotype has at least ten counts. This chain links TRBV2 with TRBJ2-1; 11 bases align to TRBD1. V was clipped by 6 bases and J by 9 bases; unmatched bases: 7. CDR1 and CDR2 (germline): SNHLY, FYNNEI. The CDR3 runs to 14 residues. CDR3 sequence reads: CASSGQGAQSEQFF. CDR3 nucleotides: TGTGCCAGCAGCGGACAGGGGGCGCAAAGTGAGCAGTTCTTC.

J is TRBJ1-5 and V is TRBV18; D is perhaps TRBD1 (6 bases). Deletions cut 5 bases from V and 0 bases from J, with 8 bases between. The CDR3 has 14 residues. Germline V CDR1 and CDR2: KGHSH, LQKENI. The chain's CDR3 is CASSRGNSNQPQHF. The DNA for the CDR3 is TGTGCCAGCTCAAGGGGGAATAGCAATCAGCCCCAGCATTTT.

The V call is TRBV5-6, the J call TRBJ2-5; D possibly corresponds to TRBD1 (6 bases). Germline CDR1 SGHDT, CDR2 YYEEEE. The CDR3 loop spans 13 amino acids. With 4 bases removed from V and 4 bases from J, the gap between germline ends came to 11 bases. The CDR3 sequence is CASSPIGGETQYF. The CDR3 bases are TGTGCCAGCAGCCCCATAGGGGGAGAGACCCAGTACTTC.

This clonotype was seen at least ten times. The V gene is TRBV29-1, the J gene TRBJ2-5, with D possibly TRBD1 on 6 matching bases. The CDR3 length is 13 residues. Germline V gene lookup returns CDR1 SQVTM and CDR2 ANQGSEA. The V end lost 1 base, the J end lost 4 bases, and 10 bases lay between the germline ends. The CDR3 region has the DNA TGCAGCGTTGAAGTAGGGGGTGGAGAGACCCAGTACTTC. This sequence encodes CSVEVGGGETQYF.